Reported below is one TCR beta chain. Antigen unknown. This record comes from a study of shared clonotypes between healthy human individuals. Libraries were prepared by immunoSEQ multiplex PCR; TCRdb keeps only in-frame clonotypes and omits some of them. The data show over a million clones, around 95% seen once. Study-wide results and caveats: The sole specimen, blood, was sampled, and tissue repertoires likely differ.

Material for sequencing was naive CD4+ T cells sorted from blood. Noted subset: CD45RA+ positively selected. This sequence was found in a man younger than 40 in good health.

CDR3 residues: CASSQSRGQPQHF. In DNA form, the CDR3 reads TGTGCCAGCAGCCAAAGTAGGGGTCAGCCCCAGCATTTT. J is TRBJ1-5 and V is TRBV14; possible D gene TRBD1, 5 bases. Germline CDR1 and CDR2: SGHDN and FVKESK. V lost 2 bases, J lost 6 bases, and 8 bases lay in between. The CDR3 loop spans 13 amino acids.